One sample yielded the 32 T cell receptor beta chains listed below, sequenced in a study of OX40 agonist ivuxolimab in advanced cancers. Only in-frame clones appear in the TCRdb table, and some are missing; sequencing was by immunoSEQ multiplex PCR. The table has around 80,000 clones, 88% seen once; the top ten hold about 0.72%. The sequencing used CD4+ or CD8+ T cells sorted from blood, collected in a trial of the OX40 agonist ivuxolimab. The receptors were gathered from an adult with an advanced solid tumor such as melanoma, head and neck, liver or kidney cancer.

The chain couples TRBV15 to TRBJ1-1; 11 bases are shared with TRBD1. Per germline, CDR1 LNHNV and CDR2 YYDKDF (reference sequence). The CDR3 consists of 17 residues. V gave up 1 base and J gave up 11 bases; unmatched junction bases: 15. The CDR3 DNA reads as TGTGCCACCAGCAGAGGGAGTTCCAGGACAGGGGGCGATCGGGCTTTCTTT. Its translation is CATSRGSSRTGGDRAFF.

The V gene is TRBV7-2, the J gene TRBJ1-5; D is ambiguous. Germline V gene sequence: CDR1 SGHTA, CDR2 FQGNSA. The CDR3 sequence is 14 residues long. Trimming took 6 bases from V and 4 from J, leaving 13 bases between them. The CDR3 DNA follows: TGTGCCAGCAGTCGATTCCCCGTTAATCAGCCCCAGCATTTT. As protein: CASSRFPVNQPQHF.

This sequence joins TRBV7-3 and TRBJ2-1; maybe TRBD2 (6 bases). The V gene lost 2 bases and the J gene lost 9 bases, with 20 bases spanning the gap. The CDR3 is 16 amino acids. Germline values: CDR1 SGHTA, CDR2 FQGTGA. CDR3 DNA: TGTGCCAGCAGCTTATTATCGGGCGCGGGGCAAGGTGAGCAGTTCTTC. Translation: CASSLLSGAGQGEQFF.

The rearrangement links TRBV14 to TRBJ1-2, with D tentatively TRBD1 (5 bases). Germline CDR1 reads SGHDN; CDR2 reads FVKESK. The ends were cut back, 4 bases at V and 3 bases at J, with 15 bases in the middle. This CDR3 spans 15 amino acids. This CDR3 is CASSLGGRGDYGYTF. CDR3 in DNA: TGTGCCAGCAGCCTTGGGGGAAGGGGCGACTATGGCTACACCTTC.

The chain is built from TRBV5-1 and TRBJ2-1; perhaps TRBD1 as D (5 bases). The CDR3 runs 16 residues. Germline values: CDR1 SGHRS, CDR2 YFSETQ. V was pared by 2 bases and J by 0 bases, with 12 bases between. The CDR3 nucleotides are TGCGCCAGCAGCTTCAGGGTCTTCAACTCCTACAATGAGCAGTTCTTC. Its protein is CASSFRVFNSYNEQFF.

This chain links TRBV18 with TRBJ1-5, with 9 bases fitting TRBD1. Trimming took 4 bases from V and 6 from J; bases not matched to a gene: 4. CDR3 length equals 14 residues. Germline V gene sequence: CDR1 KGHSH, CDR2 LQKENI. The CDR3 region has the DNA TGTGCCAGCTCACAACAGGGGGCAGGTCAGCCCCAGCATTTT. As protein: CASSQQGAGQPQHF.

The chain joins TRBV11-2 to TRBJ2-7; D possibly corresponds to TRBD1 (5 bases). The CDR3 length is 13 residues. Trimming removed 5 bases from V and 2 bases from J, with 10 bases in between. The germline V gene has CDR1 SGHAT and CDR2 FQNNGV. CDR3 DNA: TGTGCCAGCAGCCCAGGGTGGACCTACGAGCAGTACTTC. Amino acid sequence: CASSPGWTYEQYF.

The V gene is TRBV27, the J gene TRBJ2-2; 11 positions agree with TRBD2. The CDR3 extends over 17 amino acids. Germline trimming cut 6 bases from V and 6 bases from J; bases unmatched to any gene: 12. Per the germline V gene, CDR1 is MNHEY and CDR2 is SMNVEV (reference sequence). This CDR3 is CASRGISGRVVAGELFF. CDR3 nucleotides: TGTGCCAGCAGGGGGATTAGCGGGAGGGTTGTGGCCGGGGAGCTGTTTTTT.

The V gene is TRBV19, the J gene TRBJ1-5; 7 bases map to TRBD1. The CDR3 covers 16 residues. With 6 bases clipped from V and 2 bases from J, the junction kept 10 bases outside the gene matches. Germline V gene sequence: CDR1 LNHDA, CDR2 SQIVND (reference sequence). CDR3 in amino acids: CASSPSQGVGNQPQHF. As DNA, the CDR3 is TGTGCCAGTAGCCCCTCCCAGGGGGTGGGCAATCAGCCCCAGCATTTT.

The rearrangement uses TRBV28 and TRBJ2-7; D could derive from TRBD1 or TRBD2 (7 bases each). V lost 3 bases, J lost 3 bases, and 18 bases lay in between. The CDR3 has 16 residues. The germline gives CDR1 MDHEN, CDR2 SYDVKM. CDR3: CASSFNSKRDSYEQYF. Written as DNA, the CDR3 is TGTGCCAGCAGTTTTAATAGTAAGCGGGACAGCTACGAGCAGTACTTC.

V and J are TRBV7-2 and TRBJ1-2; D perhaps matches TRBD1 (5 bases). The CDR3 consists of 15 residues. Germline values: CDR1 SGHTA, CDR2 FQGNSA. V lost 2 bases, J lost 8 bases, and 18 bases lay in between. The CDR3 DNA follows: TGTGCCAGCAGCTTATTAGGGGCGGCGGGGTTGGGCTACACCTTC. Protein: CASSLLGAAGLGYTF.

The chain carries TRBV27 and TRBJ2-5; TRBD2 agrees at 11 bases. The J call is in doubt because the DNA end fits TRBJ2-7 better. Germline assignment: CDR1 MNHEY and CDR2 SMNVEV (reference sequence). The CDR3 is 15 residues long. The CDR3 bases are TGTGCCAGCAGTGGGGGACTAGCGGCCTACTACGAGCAGTACTTC. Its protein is CASSGGLAAYYEQYF.

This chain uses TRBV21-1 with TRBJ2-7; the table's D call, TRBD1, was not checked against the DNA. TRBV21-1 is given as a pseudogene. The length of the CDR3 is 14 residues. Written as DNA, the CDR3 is TGTGCCAGCAGCTCCGGGACAGGGCCTTGGGAGCAGTACTTC. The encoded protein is CASSSGTGPWEQYF.

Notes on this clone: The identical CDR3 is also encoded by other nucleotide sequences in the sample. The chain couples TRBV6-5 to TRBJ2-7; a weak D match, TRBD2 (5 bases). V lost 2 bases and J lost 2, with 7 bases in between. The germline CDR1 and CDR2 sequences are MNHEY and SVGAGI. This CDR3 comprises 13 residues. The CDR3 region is CASSYEGTYEQYF. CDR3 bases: TGTGCCAGCAGTTACGAGGGAACCTACGAGCAGTACTTC.

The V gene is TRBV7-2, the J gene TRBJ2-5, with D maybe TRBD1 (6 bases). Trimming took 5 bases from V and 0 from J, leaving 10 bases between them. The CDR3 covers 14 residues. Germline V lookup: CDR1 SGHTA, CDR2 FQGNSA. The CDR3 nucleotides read TGTGCCAGCAGCCCCCAGGGGAACCAAGAGACCCAGTACTTC. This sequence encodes CASSPQGNQETQYF.

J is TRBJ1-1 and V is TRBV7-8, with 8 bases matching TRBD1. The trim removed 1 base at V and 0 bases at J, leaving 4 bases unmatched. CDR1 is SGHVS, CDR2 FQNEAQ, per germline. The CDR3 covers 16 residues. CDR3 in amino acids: CASSLGQGRMNTEAFF. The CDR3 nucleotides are TGTGCCAGCAGCTTAGGACAGGGGCGAATGAACACTGAAGCTTTCTTT.

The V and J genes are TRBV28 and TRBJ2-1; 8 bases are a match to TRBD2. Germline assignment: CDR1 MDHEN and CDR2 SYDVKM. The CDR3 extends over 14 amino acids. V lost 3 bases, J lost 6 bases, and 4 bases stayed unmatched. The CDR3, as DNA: TGTGCCAGCAGTTTCAGGACTAGCTCCAATGAGCAGTTCTTC. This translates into CASSFRTSSNEQFF.

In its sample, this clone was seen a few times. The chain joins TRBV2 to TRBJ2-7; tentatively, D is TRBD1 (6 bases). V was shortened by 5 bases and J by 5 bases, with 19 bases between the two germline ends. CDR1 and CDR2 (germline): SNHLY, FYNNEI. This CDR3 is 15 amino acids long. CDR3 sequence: CASSRFGGVENEQYF. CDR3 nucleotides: TGTGCCAGCAGTCGATTTGGGGGCGTCGAAAACGAGCAGTACTTC.

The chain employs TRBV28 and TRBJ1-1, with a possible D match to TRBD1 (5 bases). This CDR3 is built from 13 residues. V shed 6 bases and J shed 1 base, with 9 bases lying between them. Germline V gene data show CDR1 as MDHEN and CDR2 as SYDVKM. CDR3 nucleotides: TGTGCCAGCAGACAGGCAGGGAACACTGAAGCTTTCTTT. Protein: CASRQAGNTEAFF.

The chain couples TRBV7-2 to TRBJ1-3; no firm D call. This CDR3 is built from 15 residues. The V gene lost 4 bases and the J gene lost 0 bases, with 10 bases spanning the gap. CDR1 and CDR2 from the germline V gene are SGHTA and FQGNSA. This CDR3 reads CASSSLGLSGNTIYF. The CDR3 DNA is TGTGCCAGCAGCTCCCTCGGCCTCTCTGGAAACACCATATATTTT. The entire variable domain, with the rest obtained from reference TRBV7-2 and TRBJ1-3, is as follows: GAGVSQSPSNKVTEKGKDVELRCDPISGHTALYWYRQSLGQGLEFLIYFQGNSAPDKSGLPSDRFSAERTGGSVSTLTIQRTQQEDSAVYLCASSSLGLSGNTIYFGEGSWLTVV.

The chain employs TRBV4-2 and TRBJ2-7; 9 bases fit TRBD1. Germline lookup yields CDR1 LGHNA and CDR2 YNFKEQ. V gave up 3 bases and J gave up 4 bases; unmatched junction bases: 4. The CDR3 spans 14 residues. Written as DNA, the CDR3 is TGTGCCAGCAGCCAGACAGGGGGTCGGTACGAGCAGTACTTC. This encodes CASSQTGGRYEQYF.

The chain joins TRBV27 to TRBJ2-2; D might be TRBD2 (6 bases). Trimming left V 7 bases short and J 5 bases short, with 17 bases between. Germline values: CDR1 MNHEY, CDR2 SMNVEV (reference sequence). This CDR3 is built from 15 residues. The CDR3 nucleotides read TGTGCCAGCACCTGGAGCGGGCCGGGGACCGGGGAGCTGTTTTTT. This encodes CASTWSGPGTGELFF.

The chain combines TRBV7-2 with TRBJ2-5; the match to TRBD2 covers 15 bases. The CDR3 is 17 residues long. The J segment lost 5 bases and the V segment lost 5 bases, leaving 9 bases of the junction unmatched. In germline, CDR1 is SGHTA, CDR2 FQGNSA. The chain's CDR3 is CASSLIRTSGRAETQYF. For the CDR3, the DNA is TGTGCCAGCAGCCTCATTAGGACTAGCGGGAGGGCGGAGACCCAGTACTTC. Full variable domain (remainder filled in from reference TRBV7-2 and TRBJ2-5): GAGVSQSPSNKVTEKGKDVELRCDPISGHTALYWYRQSLGQGLEFLIYFQGNSAPDKSGLPSDRFSAERTGGSVSTLTIQRTQQEDSAVYLCASSLIRTSGRAETQYFGPGTRLLVL.

DNA for the CDR3: TGTGCCAGCAGTCCGACCTCCGGGACTAGGACGATCACTGAGCAGTTCTTC. Translating it yields CASSPTSGTRTITEQFF. The chain is built from TRBV27 and TRBJ2-1; the match to TRBD2 covers 8 bases. Losses at the gene ends were 5 bases for V and 9 bases for J; bases not matched to a gene: 18. The CDR3 extends over 17 amino acids. CDR1 and CDR2 from the germline V gene are MNHEY and SMNVEV (reference sequence).

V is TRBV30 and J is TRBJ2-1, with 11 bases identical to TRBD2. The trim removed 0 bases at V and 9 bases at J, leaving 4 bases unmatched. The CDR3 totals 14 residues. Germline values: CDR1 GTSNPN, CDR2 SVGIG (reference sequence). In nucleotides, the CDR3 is TGTGCCTGGAGTGTAAGCCTAGCGGGAGGTGAGCAGTTCTTC. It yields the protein CAWSVSLAGGEQFF.

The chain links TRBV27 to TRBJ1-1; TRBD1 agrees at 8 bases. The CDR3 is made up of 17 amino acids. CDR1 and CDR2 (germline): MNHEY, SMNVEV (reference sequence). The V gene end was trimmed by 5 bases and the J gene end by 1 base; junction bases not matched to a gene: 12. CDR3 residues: CASSMTGTGPPNTEAFF. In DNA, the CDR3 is TGTGCCAGCAGTATGACCGGGACAGGCCCTCCGAACACTGAAGCTTTCTTT.

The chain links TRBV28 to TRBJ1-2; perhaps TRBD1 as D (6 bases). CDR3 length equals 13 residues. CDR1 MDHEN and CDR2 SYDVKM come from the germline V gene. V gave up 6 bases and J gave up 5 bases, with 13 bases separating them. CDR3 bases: TGTGCCAGCAGGGGGGACACGTCTTATGGCTACACCTTC. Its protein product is CASRGDTSYGYTF.

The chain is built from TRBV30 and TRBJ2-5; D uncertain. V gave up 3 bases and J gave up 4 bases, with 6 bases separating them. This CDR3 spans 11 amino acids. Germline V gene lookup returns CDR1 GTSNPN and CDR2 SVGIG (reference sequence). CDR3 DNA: TGTGCCTGGAGATCGGGAGAGACCCAGTACTTC. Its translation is CAWRSGETQYF.

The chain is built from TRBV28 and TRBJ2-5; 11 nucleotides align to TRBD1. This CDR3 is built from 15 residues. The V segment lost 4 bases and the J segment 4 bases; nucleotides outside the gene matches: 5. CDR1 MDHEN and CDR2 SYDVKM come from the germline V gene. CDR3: CASSSGTGGRETQYF. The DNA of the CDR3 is TGTGCCAGCAGTTCCGGGACAGGGGGTCGAGAGACCCAGTACTTC.

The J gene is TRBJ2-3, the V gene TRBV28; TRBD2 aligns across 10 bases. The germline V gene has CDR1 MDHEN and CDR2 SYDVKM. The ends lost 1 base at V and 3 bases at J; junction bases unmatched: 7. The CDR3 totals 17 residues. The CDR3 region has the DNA TGTGCCAGCAGTTTATATGCTAGCGGGAGAGAGACAGATACGCAGTATTTT. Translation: CASSLYASGRETDTQYF.

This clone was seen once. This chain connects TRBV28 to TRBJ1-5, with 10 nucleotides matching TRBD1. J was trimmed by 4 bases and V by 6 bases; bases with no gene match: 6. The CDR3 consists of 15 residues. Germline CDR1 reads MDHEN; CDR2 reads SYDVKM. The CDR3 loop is CASRSDRGMNQPQHF. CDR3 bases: TGTGCCAGCAGGTCGGACAGGGGGATGAATCAGCCCCAGCATTTT.

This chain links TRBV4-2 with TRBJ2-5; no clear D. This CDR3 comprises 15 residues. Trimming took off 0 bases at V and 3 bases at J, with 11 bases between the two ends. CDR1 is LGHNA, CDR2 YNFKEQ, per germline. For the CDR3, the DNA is TGTGCCAGCAGCCAAGAAGTAAACAGAGAAGAGACCCAGTACTTC. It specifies CASSQEVNREETQYF.